One T cell receptor (beta chain) is described in this entry. V lost 5 bases to trimming and J lost 2 bases, with 7 bases between them. Germline values: CDR1 SGHRS, CDR2 YFSETQ. The CDR3 runs 12 residues. The data were obtained in a study of CD8 T cells in Susac syndrome. When the RNA was reverse transcribed, random hexamers were used with an input of about 0.5 to 1 ug. Amplification of TCR beta CDR3 was carried out by immunoSEQ multiplex PCR, which covered 54 Vbeta and 13 Jbeta segments. TCRdb ran MiXCR on the immunoSEQ multiplex PCR reads and lists one entry per CDR3 protein. The data hold around 150,000 distinct CDR3 sequences, with less than 95% observed a single time. The study sequenced TCR beta in blood CD8+ and CD4+ T cells.

The TCR comes from a human donor with multiple sclerosis. Sequenced input: CD4+ T cells from PBMCs. The chain uses TRBV5-1 and TRBJ1-1; D unclear. CDR3 sequence: CASRMVNTEAFF. The CDR3 DNA reads as TGCGCCAGCAGGATGGTAAACACTGAAGCTTTCTTT. The full variable domain, its missing parts supplied by reference TRBV5-1 and TRBJ1-1, is KAGVTQTPRYLIKTRGQQVTLSCSPISGHRSVSWYQQTPGQGLQFLFEYFSETQRNKGNFPGRFSGRQFSNSRSEMNVSTLELGDSALYLCASRMVNTEAFFGQGTRLTVV.